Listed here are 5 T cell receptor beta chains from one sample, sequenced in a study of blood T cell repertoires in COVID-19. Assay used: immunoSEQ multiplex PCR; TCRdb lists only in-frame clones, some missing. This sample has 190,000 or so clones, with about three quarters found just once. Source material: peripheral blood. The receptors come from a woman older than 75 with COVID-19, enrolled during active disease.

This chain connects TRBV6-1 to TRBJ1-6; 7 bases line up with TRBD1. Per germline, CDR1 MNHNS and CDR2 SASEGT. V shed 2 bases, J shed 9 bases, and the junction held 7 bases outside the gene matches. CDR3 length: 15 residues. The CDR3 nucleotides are TGTGCCAGCAGTGAATCAGCAGGGGGATTTTCACCCCTCCACTTT. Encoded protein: CASSESAGGFSPLHF.

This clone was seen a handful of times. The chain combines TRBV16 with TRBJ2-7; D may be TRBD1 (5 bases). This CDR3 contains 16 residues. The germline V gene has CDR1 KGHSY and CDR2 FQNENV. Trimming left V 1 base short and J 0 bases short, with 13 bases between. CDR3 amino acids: CASSQLSGSSSYEQYF. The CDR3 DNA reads TGTGCCAGCAGCCAATTATCAGGGTCAAGCTCCTACGAGCAGTACTTC.

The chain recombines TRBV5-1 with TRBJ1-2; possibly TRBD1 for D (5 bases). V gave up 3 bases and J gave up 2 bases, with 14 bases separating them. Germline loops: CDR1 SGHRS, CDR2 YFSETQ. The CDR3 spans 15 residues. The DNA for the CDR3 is TGCGCCAGCAGCTCCTTGGGCGGGGGAAACTATGGCTACACCTTC. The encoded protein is CASSSLGGGNYGYTF.

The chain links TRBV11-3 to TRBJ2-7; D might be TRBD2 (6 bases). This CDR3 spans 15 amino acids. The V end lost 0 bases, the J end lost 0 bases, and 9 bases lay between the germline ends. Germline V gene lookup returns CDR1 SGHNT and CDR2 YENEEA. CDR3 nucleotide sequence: TGTGCCAGCAGCTTAGACTCCGGGAGCTCCTACGAGCAGTACTTC. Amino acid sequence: CASSLDSGSSYEQYF.

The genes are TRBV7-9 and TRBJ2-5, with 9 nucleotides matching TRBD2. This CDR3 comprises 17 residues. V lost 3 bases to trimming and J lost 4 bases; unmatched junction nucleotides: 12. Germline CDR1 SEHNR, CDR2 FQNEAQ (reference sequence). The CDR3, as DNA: TGTGCCAGCAGCTTGTTAGCGGCGGGGGGGGATGGAGAGACCCAGTACTTC. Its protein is CASSLLAAGGDGETQYF.